The entry below describes one T cell receptor (beta chain). The data belong to a study of technical replicates of blood from several donors. This table comes from immunoSEQ multiplex PCR, and its TCRdb copy is limited to in-frame clones, with some not included. The repertoire includes 100,000 or so clones, roughly 95% of them detected once, and approximately 0.2% sits in the top ten. Germline CDR1 reads LNHDA; CDR2 reads SQIVND (reference sequence). The length of the CDR3 is 16 residues. V dropped 7 bases and J dropped 4; count of bases not matched to a gene: 14. Input material: T cells isolated from PBMCs. The V call is TRBV19, the J call TRBJ1-2, with 8 bases identical to TRBD1. The origin of this receptor is a human donor in good health. CDR3 DNA: TGTGCCAGTACCCCGAAATCGAGACAGGGGTTCTATGGCTACACCTTC. This gives the protein CASTPKSRQGFYGYTF.